Given below is one T cell receptor (beta chain) in context. The sample is drawn from a study of blood T cell repertoires in COVID-19. Study-wide background: Both acute and convalescent COVID-19 samples were obtained from the United States, Italy and Spain. In each case, the material was cDNA or gDNA derived from T cells, B-cell-depleted T cells, or PBMCs.

Per the authors' pipeline: Estimated nucleated cell counts came from reference gene primer amplification. TCRdb's table, derived via immunoSEQ multiplex PCR, lists solely in-frame clones and lacks some. V and J calls and clone size are those listed in that table; D and trimming were worked out from the DNA. The data show about 200,000 clones, with roughly 90% seen just once and around 0.84% held by the top ten. V shed 1 base, J shed 0 bases, and the junction held 4 bases outside the gene matches. CDR1 and CDR2 from the germline V gene are SQVTM and ANQGSEA. This CDR3 contains 17 residues. The Seattle site enrolled patients during active infection and followed them longitudinally.

Specimen: peripheral blood. This sequence originates from a man aged 55 to 70 with COVID-19, enrolled during active disease. This chain links TRBV29-1 with TRBJ2-2; 11 bases agree with TRBD2. CDR3 sequence reads: CSVEGASGRSNTGELFF. Here the CDR3 DNA reads TGCAGCGTTGAAGGGGCTAGCGGGAGGTCGAACACCGGGGAGCTGTTTTTT.